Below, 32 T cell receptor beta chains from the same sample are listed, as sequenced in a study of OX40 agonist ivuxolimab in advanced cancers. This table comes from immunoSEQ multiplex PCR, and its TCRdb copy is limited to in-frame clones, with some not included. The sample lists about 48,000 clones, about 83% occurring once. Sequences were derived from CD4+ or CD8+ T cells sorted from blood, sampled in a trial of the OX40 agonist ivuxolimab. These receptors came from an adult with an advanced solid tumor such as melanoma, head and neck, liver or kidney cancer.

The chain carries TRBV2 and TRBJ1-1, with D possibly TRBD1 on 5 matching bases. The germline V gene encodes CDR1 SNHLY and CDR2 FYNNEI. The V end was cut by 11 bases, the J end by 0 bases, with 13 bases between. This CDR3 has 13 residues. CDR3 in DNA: TGTGCCTCGCAAAGGGGAGTGAACACTGAAGCTTTCTTT. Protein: CASQRGVNTEAFF.

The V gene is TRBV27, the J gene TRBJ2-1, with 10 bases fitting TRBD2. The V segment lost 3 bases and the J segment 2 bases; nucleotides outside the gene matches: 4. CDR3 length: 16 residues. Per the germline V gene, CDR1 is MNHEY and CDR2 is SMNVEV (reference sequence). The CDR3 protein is CASSFAAGGPYNEQFF. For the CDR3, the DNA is TGTGCCAGCAGTTTCGCAGCGGGAGGGCCCTACAATGAGCAGTTCTTC.

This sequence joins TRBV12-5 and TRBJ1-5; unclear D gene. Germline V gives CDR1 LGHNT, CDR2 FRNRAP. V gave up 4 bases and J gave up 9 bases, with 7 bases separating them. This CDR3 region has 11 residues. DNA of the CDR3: TGTGCTAGTGGTTCCGGGCCGCCCCAGCATTTT. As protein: CASGSGPPQHF.

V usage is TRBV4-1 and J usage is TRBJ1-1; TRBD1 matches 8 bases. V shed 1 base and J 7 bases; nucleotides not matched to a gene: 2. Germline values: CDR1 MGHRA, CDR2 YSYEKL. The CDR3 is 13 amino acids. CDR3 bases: TGCGCCAGCAGCCAAGTCGGACAGGGTGAAGCTTTCTTT. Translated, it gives CASSQVGQGEAFF.

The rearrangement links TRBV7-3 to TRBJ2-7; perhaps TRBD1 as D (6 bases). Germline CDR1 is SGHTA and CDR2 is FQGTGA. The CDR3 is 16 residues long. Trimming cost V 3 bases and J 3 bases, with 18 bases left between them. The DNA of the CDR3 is TGTGCCAGCAGCTTTCTGATGGCAGGGGCGCACTACGAGCAGTACTTC. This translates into CASSFLMAGAHYEQYF.

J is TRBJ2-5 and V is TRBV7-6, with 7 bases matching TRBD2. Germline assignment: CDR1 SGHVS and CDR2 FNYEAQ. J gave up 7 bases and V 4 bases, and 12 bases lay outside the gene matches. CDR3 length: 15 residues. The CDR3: CASSSTTPGEGTQYF. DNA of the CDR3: TGTGCCAGCAGCTCCACGACCCCCGGGGAGGGGACCCAGTACTTC.

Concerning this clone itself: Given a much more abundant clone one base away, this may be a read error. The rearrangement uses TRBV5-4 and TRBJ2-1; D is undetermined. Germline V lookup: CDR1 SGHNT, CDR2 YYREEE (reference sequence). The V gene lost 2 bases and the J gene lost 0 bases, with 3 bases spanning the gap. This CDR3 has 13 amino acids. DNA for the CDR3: TGTGCCAGCAGCTTAGGCTCCTACAATGAGCAGTTCTTC. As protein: CASSLGSYNEQFF.

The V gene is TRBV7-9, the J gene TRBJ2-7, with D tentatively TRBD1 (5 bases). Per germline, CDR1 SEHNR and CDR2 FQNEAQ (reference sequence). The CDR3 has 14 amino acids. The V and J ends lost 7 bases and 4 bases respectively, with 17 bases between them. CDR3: CASTVPRAPYEQYF. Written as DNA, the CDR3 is TGTGCCAGCACCGTGCCCAGGGCTCCGTACGAGCAGTACTTC.

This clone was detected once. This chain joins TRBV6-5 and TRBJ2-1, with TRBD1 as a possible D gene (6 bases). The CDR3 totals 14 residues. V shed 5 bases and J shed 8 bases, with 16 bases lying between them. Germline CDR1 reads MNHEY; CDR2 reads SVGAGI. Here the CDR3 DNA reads TGTGCCAGCAGTGTGGGGGCCGAATTCTATGAGCAGTTCTTC. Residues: CASSVGAEFYEQFF.

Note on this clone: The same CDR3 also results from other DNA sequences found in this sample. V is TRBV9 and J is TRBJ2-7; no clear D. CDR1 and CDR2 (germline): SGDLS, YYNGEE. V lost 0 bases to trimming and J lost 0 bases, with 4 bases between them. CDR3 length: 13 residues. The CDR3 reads CASSVDSSYEQYF. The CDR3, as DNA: TGTGCCAGCAGCGTAGACAGCTCCTACGAGCAGTACTTC.

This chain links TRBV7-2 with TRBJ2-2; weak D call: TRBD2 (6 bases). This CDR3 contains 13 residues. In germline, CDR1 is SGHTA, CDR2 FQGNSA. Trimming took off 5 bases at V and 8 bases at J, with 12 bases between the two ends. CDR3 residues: CASSRKDYGELFF. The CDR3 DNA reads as TGTGCCAGCAGCCGAAAGGACTATGGGGAGCTGTTTTTT.

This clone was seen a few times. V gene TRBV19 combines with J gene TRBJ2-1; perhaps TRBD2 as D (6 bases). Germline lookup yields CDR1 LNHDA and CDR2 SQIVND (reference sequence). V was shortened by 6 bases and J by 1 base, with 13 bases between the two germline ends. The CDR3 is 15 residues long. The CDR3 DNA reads TGTGCCAGTAGCAGGACTACCACTTCCTACAATGAGCAGTTCTTC. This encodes CASSRTTTSYNEQFF.

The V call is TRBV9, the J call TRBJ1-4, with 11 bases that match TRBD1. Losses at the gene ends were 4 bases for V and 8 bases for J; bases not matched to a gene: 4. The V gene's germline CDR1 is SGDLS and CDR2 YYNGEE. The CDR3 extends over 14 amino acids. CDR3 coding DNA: TGTGCCAGCAGCAGGACAGGGGGCGGCGAAAAACTGTTTTTT. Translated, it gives CASSRTGGGEKLFF.

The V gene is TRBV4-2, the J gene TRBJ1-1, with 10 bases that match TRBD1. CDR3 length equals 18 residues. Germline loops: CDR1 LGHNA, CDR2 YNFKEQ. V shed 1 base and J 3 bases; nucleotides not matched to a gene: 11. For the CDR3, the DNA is TGTGCCAGCAGCCAAGGTCTGAGGACAGGGGGGCCTGACACTGAAGCTTTCTTT. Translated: CASSQGLRTGGPDTEAFF.

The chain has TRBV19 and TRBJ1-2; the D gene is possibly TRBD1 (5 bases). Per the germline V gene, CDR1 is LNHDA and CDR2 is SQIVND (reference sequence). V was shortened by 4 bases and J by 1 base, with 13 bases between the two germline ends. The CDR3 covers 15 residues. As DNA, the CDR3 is TGTGCCAGTAGTACAGGGACGGACCTTAACTATGGCTACACCTTC. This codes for CASSTGTDLNYGYTF.

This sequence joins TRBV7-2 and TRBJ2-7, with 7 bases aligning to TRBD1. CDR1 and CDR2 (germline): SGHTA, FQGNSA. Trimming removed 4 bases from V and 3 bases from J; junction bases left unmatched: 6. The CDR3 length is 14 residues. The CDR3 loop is CASSSRDSSYEQYF. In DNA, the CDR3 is TGTGCCAGCAGCTCCCGGGACAGTAGCTACGAGCAGTACTTC.

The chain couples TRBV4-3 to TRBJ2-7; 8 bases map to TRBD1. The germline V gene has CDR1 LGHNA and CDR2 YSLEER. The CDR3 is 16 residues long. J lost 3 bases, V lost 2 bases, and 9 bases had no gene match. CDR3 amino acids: CASSQTYRGEYYEQYF. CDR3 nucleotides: TGCGCCAGCAGCCAAACCTACAGGGGGGAGTACTACGAGCAGTACTTC.

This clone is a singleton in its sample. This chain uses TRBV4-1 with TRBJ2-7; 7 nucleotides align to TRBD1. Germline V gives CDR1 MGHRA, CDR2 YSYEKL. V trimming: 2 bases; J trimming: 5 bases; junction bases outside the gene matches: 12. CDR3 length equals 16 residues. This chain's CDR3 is CASSQRQGRIGHEQYF. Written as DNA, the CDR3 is TGCGCCAGCAGCCAACGACAGGGAAGGATCGGCCACGAGCAGTACTTC.

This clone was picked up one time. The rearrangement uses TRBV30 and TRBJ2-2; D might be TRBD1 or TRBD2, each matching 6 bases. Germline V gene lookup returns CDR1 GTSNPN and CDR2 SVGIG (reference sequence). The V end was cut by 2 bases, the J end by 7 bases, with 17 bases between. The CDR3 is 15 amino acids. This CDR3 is CAWSWGAPLNGELFF. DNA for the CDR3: TGTGCCTGGAGTTGGGGGGCGCCTCTAAACGGGGAGCTGTTTTTT. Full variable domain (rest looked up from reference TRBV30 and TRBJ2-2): SQTIHQWPATLVQPVGSPLSLECTVEGTSNPNLYWYRQAAGRGLQLLFYSVGIGQISSEVPQNLSASRPQDRQFILSSKKLLLSDSGFYLCAWSWGAPLNGELFFGEGSRLTVL.

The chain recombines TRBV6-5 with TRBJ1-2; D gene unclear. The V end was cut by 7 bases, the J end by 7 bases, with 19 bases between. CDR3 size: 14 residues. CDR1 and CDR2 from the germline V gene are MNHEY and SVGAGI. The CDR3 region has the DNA TGTGCCAGCACCCCCGGCCAGCTCCTATTTGGCTACACCTTC. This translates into CASTPGQLLFGYTF.

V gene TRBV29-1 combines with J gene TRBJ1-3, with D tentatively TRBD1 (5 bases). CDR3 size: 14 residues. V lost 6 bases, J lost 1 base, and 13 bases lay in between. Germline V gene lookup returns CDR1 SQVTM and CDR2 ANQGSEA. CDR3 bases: TGCAGCGTATACGACAGCTTTTCTGGAAACACCATATATTTT. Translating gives CSVYDSFSGNTIYF.

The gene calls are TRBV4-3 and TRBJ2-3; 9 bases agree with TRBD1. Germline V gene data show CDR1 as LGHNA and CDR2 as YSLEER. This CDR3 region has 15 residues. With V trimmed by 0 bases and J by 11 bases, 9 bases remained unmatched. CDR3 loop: CASSQDLQGARGQYF. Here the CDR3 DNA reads TGCGCCAGCAGCCAAGATCTACAGGGGGCGAGGGGGCAGTATTTT.

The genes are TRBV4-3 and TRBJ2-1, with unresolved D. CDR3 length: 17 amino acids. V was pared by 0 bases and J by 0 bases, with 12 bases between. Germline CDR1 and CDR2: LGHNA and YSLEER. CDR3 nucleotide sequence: TGCGCCAGCAGCCAAGATAGAGCGCCTCGCTCCTACAATGAGCAGTTCTTC. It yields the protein CASSQDRAPRSYNEQFF.

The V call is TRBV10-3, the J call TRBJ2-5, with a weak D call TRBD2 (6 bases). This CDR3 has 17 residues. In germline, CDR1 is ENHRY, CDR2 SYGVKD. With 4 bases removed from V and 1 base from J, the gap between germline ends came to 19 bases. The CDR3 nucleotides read TGTGCCATCAGTGGTCAGCCGGGGGAGAACATCCAAGAGACCCAGTACTTC. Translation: CAISGQPGENIQETQYF.

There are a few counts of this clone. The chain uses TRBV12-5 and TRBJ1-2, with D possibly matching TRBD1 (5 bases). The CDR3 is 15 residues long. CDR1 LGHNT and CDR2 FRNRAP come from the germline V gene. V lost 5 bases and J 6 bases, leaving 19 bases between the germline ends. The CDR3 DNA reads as TGTGCTAGTGGTGTGGGACCGCGATGGGACCATGGCTACACCTTC. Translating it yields CASGVGPRWDHGYTF.

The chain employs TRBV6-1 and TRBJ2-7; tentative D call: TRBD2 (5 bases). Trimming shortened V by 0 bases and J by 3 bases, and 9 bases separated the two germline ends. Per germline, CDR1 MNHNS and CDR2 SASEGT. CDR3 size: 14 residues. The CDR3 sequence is CASSEAPGLYEQYF. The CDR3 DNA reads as TGTGCCAGCAGTGAAGCCCCAGGACTCTACGAGCAGTACTTC.

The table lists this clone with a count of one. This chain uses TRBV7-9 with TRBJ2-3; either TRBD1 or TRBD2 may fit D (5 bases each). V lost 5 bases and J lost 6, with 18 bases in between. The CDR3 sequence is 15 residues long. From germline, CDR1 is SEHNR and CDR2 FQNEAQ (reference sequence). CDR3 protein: CASSPGTSEVDTQYF. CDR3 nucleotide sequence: TGTGCCAGCAGCCCCGGGACCTCCGAGGTGGATACGCAGTATTTT.

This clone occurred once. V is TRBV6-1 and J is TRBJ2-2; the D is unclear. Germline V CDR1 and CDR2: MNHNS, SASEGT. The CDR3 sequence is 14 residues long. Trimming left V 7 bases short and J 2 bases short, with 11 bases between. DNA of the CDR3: TGTGCCAGCATCCGAGTCGGAAACACCGGGGAGCTGTTTTTT. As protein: CASIRVGNTGELFF.

The DNA of the CDR3 is TGTGCCAGCAGCCGGACAGGGGACTACGAGCAGTACTTC. This encodes CASSRTGDYEQYF. The chain carries TRBV7-2 and TRBJ2-7; 9 bases agree with TRBD1. With 5 bases clipped from V and 3 bases from J, the junction kept 2 bases outside the gene matches. Germline CDR1 is SGHTA and CDR2 is FQGNSA. The CDR3 is made up of 13 amino acids. The whole variable domain, remainder taken from reference TRBV7-2 and TRBJ2-7, is GAGVSQSPSNKVTEKGKDVELRCDPISGHTALYWYRQSLGQGLEFLIYFQGNSAPDKSGLPSDRFSAERTGGSVSTLTIQRTQQEDSAVYLCASSRTGDYEQYFGPGTRLTVT.

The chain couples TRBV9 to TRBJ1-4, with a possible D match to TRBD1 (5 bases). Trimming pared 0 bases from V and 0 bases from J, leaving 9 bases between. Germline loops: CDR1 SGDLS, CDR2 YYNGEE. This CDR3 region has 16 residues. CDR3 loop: CASSVGGSATNEKLFF. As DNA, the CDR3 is TGTGCCAGCAGCGTAGGGGGCAGTGCAACTAATGAAAAACTGTTTTTT.

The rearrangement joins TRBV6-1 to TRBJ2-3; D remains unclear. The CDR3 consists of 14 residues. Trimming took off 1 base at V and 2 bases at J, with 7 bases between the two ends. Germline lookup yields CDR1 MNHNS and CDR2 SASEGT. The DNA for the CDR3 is TGTGCCAGCAGTGAAGTCCCCAACACAGATACGCAGTATTTT. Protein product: CASSEVPNTDTQYF.

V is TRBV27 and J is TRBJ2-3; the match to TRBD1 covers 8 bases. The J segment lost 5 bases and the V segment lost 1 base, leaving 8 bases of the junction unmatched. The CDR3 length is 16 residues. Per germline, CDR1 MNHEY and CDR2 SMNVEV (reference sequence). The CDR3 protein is CASSLLPRGRGDTQYF. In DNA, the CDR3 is TGTGCCAGCAGTTTATTGCCCAGGGGGCGCGGAGATACGCAGTATTTT.